A single sample is the source of the 25 T cell receptor beta chains below, sequenced in a study of blood T cell repertoires in COVID-19. Profiled with immunoSEQ multiplex PCR; TCRdb holds only in-frame clones, not every one. The repertoire holds 30,000 to 40,000 clones, roughly 88% seen once, with about 5% in the top ten. Sequenced: peripheral blood. Source of these receptors: a woman in her seventies with active COVID-19.

This chain uses TRBV4-1 with TRBJ1-2; TRBD1 might be the D (5 bases). The CDR3 sequence is 13 residues long. Germline V gene lookup returns CDR1 MGHRA and CDR2 YSYEKL. The V end lost 2 bases, the J end lost 5 bases, and 9 bases lay between the germline ends. The CDR3 here is CASSQQGDYGYTF. The DNA of the CDR3 is TGCGCCAGCAGCCAACAGGGTGATTATGGCTACACCTTC.

The chain couples TRBV30 to TRBJ2-5; D not certain. The ends were cut back, 0 bases at V and 4 bases at J, with 9 bases in the middle. The germline V gene has CDR1 GTSNPN and CDR2 SVGIG (reference sequence). This CDR3 has 13 amino acids. CDR3 amino acids: CAWSVSGPETQYF. The CDR3 bases are TGTGCCTGGAGTGTAAGTGGGCCAGAGACCCAGTACTTC.

The rearrangement links TRBV2 to TRBJ2-5; D is undetermined. V was clipped by 4 bases and J by 5 bases, with 8 bases between them. From germline, CDR1 is SNHLY and CDR2 FYNNEI. CDR3 length: 12 residues. CDR3 amino acids: CASSVLEETQYF. The CDR3 DNA sequence: TGTGCCAGCAGTGTACTCGAGGAGACCCAGTACTTC.

CDR3 region: CASSLGRSRGDSPLHF. The CDR3 region has the DNA TGTGCCAGCAGCTTGGGTCGGTCCCGGGGTGATTCACCCCTCCACTTT. This chain joins TRBV5-6 and TRBJ1-6; no clear D gene. The germline CDR1 and CDR2 sequences are SGHDT and YYEEEE. CDR3 length equals 16 residues. V lost 0 bases and J 8 bases, leaving 15 bases between the germline ends.

V usage is TRBV19 and J usage is TRBJ1-1, with a tentative D call TRBD1 (6 bases). Trimming shortened V by 3 bases and J by 0 bases, and 14 bases separated the two germline ends. This CDR3 has 16 amino acids. Germline V gives CDR1 LNHDA, CDR2 SQIVND (reference sequence). CDR3 residues: CASSIAVGHLNTEAFF. CDR3 bases: TGTGCCAGTAGTATTGCAGTGGGACATTTGAACACTGAAGCTTTCTTT.

The chain recombines TRBV5-1 with TRBJ2-5, with 8 bases that match TRBD2. The CDR3 runs to 14 residues. After removal of 5 bases from V and 5 bases from J, the junction contained 8 bases not matched to a gene. The germline gives CDR1 SGHRS, CDR2 YFSETQ. This CDR3 reads CASRPPGGAETQYF. CDR3 nucleotides: TGCGCCAGCAGGCCCCCCGGGGGGGCTGAGACCCAGTACTTC.

The genes are TRBV4-1 and TRBJ2-1, with 8 bases aligning to TRBD1. The germline gives CDR1 MGHRA, CDR2 YSYEKL. The CDR3 sequence is 14 residues long. The junction had 8 bases not matched to a gene; V was cut back by 5 bases and J by 8 bases. The chain's CDR3 is CASSVQGGFHEQFF. The CDR3 nucleotides are TGCGCCAGCAGCGTACAGGGGGGTTTCCATGAGCAGTTCTTC.

In its sample, this clone was seen once. The V and J genes are TRBV9 and TRBJ2-1; 7 bases match TRBD2. CDR3 length: 15 amino acids. Germline V CDR1 and CDR2: SGDLS, YYNGEE. The junction had 9 bases not matched to a gene; V was cut back by 4 bases and J by 5 bases. CDR3 amino acids: CASSPLSGADNEQFF. The CDR3 DNA follows: TGTGCCAGCAGCCCCCTCAGCGGGGCCGACAATGAGCAGTTCTTC.

The J gene is TRBJ1-2, the V gene TRBV7-6, with 8 bases that match TRBD1. This CDR3 has 17 amino acids. Germline V lookup: CDR1 SGHVS, CDR2 FNYEAQ. V was pared by 0 bases and J by 0 bases, with 6 bases of the junction left unmatched. DNA for the CDR3: TGTGCCAGCAGCTTAGCACCCCCAGGGGGCGCTAACTATGGCTACACCTTC. Amino acid sequence: CASSLAPPGGANYGYTF.

The genes are TRBV30 and TRBJ1-6; D is perhaps TRBD1 (6 bases). Looked up from germline, CDR1 is GTSNPN and CDR2 is SVGIG (reference sequence). V was clipped by 6 bases and J by 7 bases, with 13 bases between them. The CDR3 loop spans 13 amino acids. The DNA of the CDR3 is TGTGCCTGCTCTCAGGGGAACAATTCACCCCTCCACTTT. It is translated as CACSQGNNSPLHF.

The gene calls are TRBV10-3 and TRBJ2-3, with D maybe TRBD1 (7 bases). The CDR3 is 15 amino acids. Trimming shortened V by 6 bases and J by 0 bases, and 13 bases separated the two germline ends. Germline V gene lookup returns CDR1 ENHRY and CDR2 SYGVKD. CDR3 sequence: CAISRGTDSTDTQYF. CDR3 in DNA: TGTGCCATCAGCCGGGGGACAGATAGCACAGATACGCAGTATTTT.

The rearrangement uses TRBV5-1 and TRBJ2-1; tentative D call: TRBD2 (6 bases). The CDR3 is 15 amino acids. V dropped 4 bases and J dropped 6 bases, with 17 bases sitting between them. Germline assignment: CDR1 SGHRS and CDR2 YFSETQ. CDR3 region: CASSVGQTRGNEQFF. In DNA, the CDR3 is TGCGCCAGCAGCGTGGGTCAGACGCGGGGCAATGAGCAGTTCTTC.

V is TRBV27 and J is TRBJ2-3; D is perhaps TRBD1 (7 bases). The CDR3 has 15 residues. Trimming cost V 10 bases and J 3 bases, with 20 bases left between them. The germline V gene encodes CDR1 MNHEY and CDR2 SMNVEV (reference sequence). The CDR3 DNA follows: TGTGCCACCCTTTTCCGACAGGGAGGAACAGATACGCAGTATTTT. Its translation is CATLFRQGGTDTQYF.

The chain combines TRBV5-1 with TRBJ2-1, with D maybe TRBD2 (5 bases). The CDR3 covers 15 residues. Trimming left V 6 bases short and J 0 bases short, with 13 bases between. Germline CDR1 is SGHRS and CDR2 is YFSETQ. CDR3 bases: TGCGCCAGCACCGGTACGGGGAGCTCCTACAATGAGCAGTTCTTC. This encodes CASTGTGSSYNEQFF.

V and J are TRBV5-4 and TRBJ2-7, with TRBD1 as a possible D gene (7 bases). CDR3 length equals 14 residues. Trimming took off 2 bases at V and 9 bases at J, with 18 bases between the two ends. Germline lookup yields CDR1 SGHNT and CDR2 YYREEE (reference sequence). The DNA for the CDR3 is TGTGCCAGCAGCTTCAGGGGGGTGGAGGACCGGCAGTACTTC. Its translation: CASSFRGVEDRQYF.

This clone was counted between two and nine times. The chain employs TRBV19 and TRBJ1-5; D might be TRBD1 (5 bases). The CDR3 is made up of 13 amino acids. Germline lookup yields CDR1 LNHDA and CDR2 SQIVND (reference sequence). V was cut by 6 bases and J by 2 bases, with 8 bases left in between. CDR3 loop: CASSARGNQPQHF. CDR3 sequence (DNA): TGTGCCAGTAGCGCCAGGGGCAATCAGCCCCAGCATTTT.

The chain links TRBV11-3 to TRBJ2-5, with TRBD2 matching 11 bases. Germline-derived CDR1 and CDR2 are SGHNT and YENEEA. CDR3 length equals 15 residues. V dropped 5 bases and J dropped 5; count of bases not matched to a gene: 7. CDR3: CASSPGLAGGETQYF. The CDR3 DNA reads TGTGCCAGCAGCCCCGGACTAGCGGGTGGGGAGACCCAGTACTTC.

The V and J genes are TRBV18 and TRBJ2-7; D possibly corresponds to TRBD1 (6 bases). The V gene's germline CDR1 is KGHSH and CDR2 LQKENI. The CDR3 has 14 residues. The V and J ends lost 0 bases and 6 bases respectively, with 12 bases between them. In DNA form, the CDR3 reads TGTGCCAGCTCACCACCGACCAGGGGCGGCGAGCAGTACTTC. It translates to CASSPPTRGGEQYF.

The chain has TRBV5-8 and TRBJ2-1, with no clear D. Germline CDR1 is SGHTS and CDR2 is YDEGEE. This CDR3 region has 16 residues. With 0 bases removed from V and 3 bases from J, the gap between germline ends came to 13 bases. The CDR3 reads CASSLGAVTLYNEQFF. DNA for the CDR3: TGTGCCAGCAGCTTGGGGGCAGTCACCCTCTACAATGAGCAGTTCTTC.

The V gene is TRBV6-6, the J gene TRBJ2-3; 10 bases map to TRBD1. CDR1 is MNHNY and CDR2 is SVGAGI in the germline V gene (reference sequence). J gave up 0 bases and V 5 bases, and 5 bases lay outside the gene matches. The length of the CDR3 is 16 residues. CDR3 amino acids: CASSRTGQGSTDTQYF. CDR3 bases: TGTGCCAGCAGTCGAACGGGACAGGGGAGCACAGATACGCAGTATTTT.

This chain connects TRBV5-1 to TRBJ2-1; the match to TRBD1 covers 9 bases. Germline V gives CDR1 SGHRS, CDR2 YFSETQ. The CDR3 covers 17 residues. Unmatched junction bases numbered 16, after V lost 5 bases and J lost 7 bases. CDR3 coding DNA: TGCGCCAGCAGTCCAATACCCGGGACAGGGAGGGGTAATGAGCAGTTCTTC. Translation: CASSPIPGTGRGNEQFF. The complete variable domain, with remaining parts taken from reference TRBV5-1 and TRBJ2-1, reads KAGVTQTPRYLIKTRGQQVTLSCSPISGHRSVSWYQQTPGQGLQFLFEYFSETQRNKGNFPGRFSGRQFSNSRSEMNVSTLELGDSALYLCASSPIPGTGRGNEQFFGPGTRLTVL.

For this clone: The junction differs from germline at one of its ends, possibly a read error. This sequence joins TRBV7-7 and TRBJ2-3; TRBD2 matches at 8 bases. Germline V lookup: CDR1 SSHAT, CDR2 FNYEAQ (reference sequence). CDR3 length equals 15 residues. CDR3 sequence (DNA): TGTGCTAGCAGCATAGGGCGGGGGGAAACAGATACGCAGTATTTT. Its translation: CASSIGRGETDTQYF.

The chain joins TRBV9 to TRBJ2-1; the D gene is possibly TRBD2 (6 bases). There are 15 residues in the CDR3. The germline gives CDR1 SGDLS, CDR2 YYNGEE. V was trimmed by 3 bases and J by 2 bases, leaving 12 bases between them. CDR3 amino acids: CASSALGEAYNEQFF. CDR3 nucleotide sequence: TGTGCCAGCAGCGCCCTAGGGGAGGCCTACAATGAGCAGTTCTTC.

The chain carries TRBV28 and TRBJ1-2, with no clear D. Trimming removed 5 bases at V and 4 bases at J, with 17 bases between. The germline gives CDR1 MDHEN, CDR2 SYDVKM. The CDR3 covers 15 residues. Here the CDR3 DNA reads TGTGCCAGCAGTATCCCTCTGGGCGGACTCTATGGCTACACCTTC. It codes for CASSIPLGGLYGYTF.

The rearrangement uses TRBV6-1 and TRBJ2-7; 8 bases line up with TRBD1. J was trimmed by 0 bases and V by 5 bases; bases with no gene match: 3. The CDR3 is 14 amino acids. Germline CDR1 reads MNHNS; CDR2 reads SASEGT. The CDR3 sequence is CASSLGQGSYEQYF. CDR3 DNA: TGTGCCAGCAGTCTCGGACAGGGCTCCTACGAGCAGTACTTC.